This TCR beta chain was observed in a study of T cells in Graves' hyperthyroidism and ophthalmopathy. This clonotype was found a few times. The length of the CDR3 is 14 residues. V was trimmed by 3 bases and J by 3 bases, leaving 8 bases between them. What was amplified from RNA transcripts were TCR beta CDR3 regions. Researchers ran a first-round RT-PCR on the TCR CDR3 using the HTBI primer set. TCRdb called the multiplex PCR reads again in MiXCR, with one record for every CDR3 protein. The table has roughly 800,000 distinct CDR3 sequences, approximately 40% seen once. V is TRBV12-3 or TRBV12-4 and J is TRBJ2-2; D is possibly TRBD1 (6 bases). The sample consisted of blood. The source of this sequence is a man between 18 and 29 years old with Graves' hyperthyroidism. The CDR3 sequence is CASSLGQHTGELFF. The CDR3 DNA reads as TGTGCCAGCAGTTTGGGACAACACACCGGGGAGCTGTTTTTT.